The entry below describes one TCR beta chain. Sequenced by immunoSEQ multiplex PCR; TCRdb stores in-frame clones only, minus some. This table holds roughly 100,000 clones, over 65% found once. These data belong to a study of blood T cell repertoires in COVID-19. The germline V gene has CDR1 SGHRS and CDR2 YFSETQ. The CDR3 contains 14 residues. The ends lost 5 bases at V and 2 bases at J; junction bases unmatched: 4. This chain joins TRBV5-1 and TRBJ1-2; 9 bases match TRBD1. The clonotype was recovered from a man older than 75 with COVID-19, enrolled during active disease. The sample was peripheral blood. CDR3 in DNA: TGCGCCAGCAGAGAACAGGGGGCGAACTATGGCTACACCTTC. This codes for CASREQGANYGYTF.